The 23 T cell receptor beta chains below all came from one sample that was sequenced in a study of a mutant IDH1 vaccine in newly diagnosed glioma. These receptors have no identified antigens. Time point specified: week 35, safety follow-up. Doses of 300 ug of mutant IDH1 20-mer peptide were given with topical imiquimod. Some clones are missing from TCRdb's copy, which holds only in-frame ones; the method was immunoSEQ multiplex PCR. Found here are about 54,000 clones, about 90% of them singletons; the top ten hold 1.5% to 2%. The sequencing used PBMCs, collected from a glioma patient whose treatment included an IDH1 peptide vaccine. These receptor sequences come from a man aged 35-49 years with glioma.

This chain joins TRBV11-2 and TRBJ2-7; 7 nucleotides align to TRBD1. Per the germline V gene, CDR1 is SGHAT and CDR2 is FQNNGV. The CDR3 spans 15 residues. V lost 2 bases to trimming and J lost 3 bases; unmatched junction nucleotides: 7. In DNA, the CDR3 is TGTGCCAGCAGCTTAATGAGGGACAGCCTCTACGAGCAGTACTTC. It codes for CASSLMRDSLYEQYF.

The gene calls are TRBV19 and TRBJ2-3, with TRBD1 matching over 9 bases. J lost 4 bases, V lost 10 bases, and 9 bases had no gene match. CDR1 LNHDA and CDR2 SQIVND come from the germline V gene (reference sequence). The CDR3 spans 14 residues. The CDR3 reads CATIHTGGADTQYF. The CDR3 bases are TGTGCCACCATCCACACAGGGGGCGCAGATACGCAGTATTTT.

This sequence joins TRBV5-6 and TRBJ1-2, with a possible D match to TRBD1 (5 bases). The CDR3 length is 15 residues. The germline gives CDR1 SGHDT, CDR2 YYEEEE. The V gene lost 0 bases and the J gene lost 4 bases, with 13 bases spanning the gap. The CDR3 DNA sequence: TGTGCCAGCAGCTTGGCCGAGGGGCCAAGCTATGGCTACACCTTC. It encodes CASSLAEGPSYGYTF.

In this sample, this clone turned up once. This sequence joins TRBV15 and TRBJ2-5; the D gene is possibly TRBD2 (5 bases). The V end was cut by 4 bases, the J end by 4 bases, with 13 bases between. CDR3 length: 14 amino acids. CDR1 and CDR2 (germline): LNHNV, YYDKDF (reference sequence). CDR3 residues: CATSKGGRGETQYF. CDR3 DNA: TGTGCCACCAGCAAGGGCGGGCGAGGAGAGACCCAGTACTTC. Full variable domain (missing parts from reference TRBV15 and TRBJ2-5): DAMVIQNPRYQVTQFGKPVTLSCSQTLNHNVMYWYQQKSSQAPKLLFHYYDKDFNNEADTPDNFQSRRPNTSFCFLDIRSPGLGDTAMYLCATSKGGRGETQYFGPGTRLLVL.

This chain links TRBV20-1 with TRBJ1-2; no clear D. The V and J ends lost 8 bases and 8 bases respectively, with 15 bases between them. This CDR3 region has 11 residues. Per germline, CDR1 DFQATT and CDR2 SNEGSKA (reference sequence). CDR3 region: CSLEDPSGYTF. CDR3 DNA sequence: TGCAGTCTAGAAGATCCCAGCGGCTACACCTTC.

V usage is TRBV4-2 and J usage is TRBJ1-2; the D gene is possibly TRBD1 (5 bases). Germline V lookup: CDR1 LGHNA, CDR2 YNFKEQ. This CDR3 has 14 residues. V was pared by 2 bases and J by 11 bases, with 18 bases between. The CDR3: CASSQMGGTLRYTF. CDR3 bases: TGTGCCAGCAGCCAAATGGGGGGGACGCTGAGGTACACCTTC.

The genes are TRBV6-5 and TRBJ1-1, with no clear D. The CDR3 has 14 amino acids. CDR1 and CDR2 (germline): MNHEY, SVGAGI. Deletions cut 6 bases from V and 4 bases from J, with 15 bases between. The CDR3 coding sequence is TGTGCCAGCAGCGACTTTGGAGGACCCACTGAAGCTTTCTTT. Amino acid sequence: CASSDFGGPTEAFF.

This clone was seen only once. The V gene is TRBV5-6, the J gene TRBJ2-3; D perhaps matches TRBD2 (6 bases). Trimming removed 0 bases at V and 0 bases at J, with 8 bases between. The CDR3 runs to 15 residues. Germline values: CDR1 SGHDT, CDR2 YYEEEE. Here the CDR3 DNA reads TGTGCCAGCAGCTTGGGACGGGGGAGCACAGATACGCAGTATTTT. This codes for CASSLGRGSTDTQYF.

The chain is built from TRBV4-3 and TRBJ2-4, with D possibly matching TRBD2 (6 bases). The CDR3 covers 15 residues. Germline CDR1 and CDR2: LGHNA and YSLEER. V was shortened by 1 base and J by 1 base, with 8 bases between the two germline ends. The CDR3 DNA reads TGCGCCAGCAGCCAAGGACTAGAGGCCAAAAACATTCAGTACTTC. It translates to CASSQGLEAKNIQYF.

The gene calls are TRBV10-3 and TRBJ2-3; D gene uncertain. This CDR3 region has 12 residues. The germline V gene has CDR1 ENHRY and CDR2 SYGVKD. V shed 3 bases and J shed 5 bases, with 6 bases lying between them. CDR3 sequence: CAISDFGDTQYF. CDR3 nucleotides: TGTGCCATCAGTGATTTTGGAGATACGCAGTATTTT.

The J gene is TRBJ1-4, the V gene TRBV19; D call uncertain. The CDR3 runs 11 residues. CDR1 and CDR2 (germline): LNHDA, SQIVND (reference sequence). The V end was cut by 4 bases, the J end by 5 bases, with 2 bases between. This CDR3 reads CASSTNEKLFF. The CDR3 DNA sequence: TGTGCCAGTAGTACGAATGAAAAACTGTTTTTT.

The V call is TRBV6-5, the J call TRBJ1-4; weak D call: TRBD1 (6 bases). Trimming shortened V by 0 bases and J by 8 bases, and 13 bases separated the two germline ends. This CDR3 comprises 15 residues. Germline values: CDR1 MNHEY, CDR2 SVGAGI. CDR3 bases: TGTGCCAGCAGTTACTCGAGAGGGGGGGGCGAAAAACTGTTTTTT. Protein: CASSYSRGGGEKLFF.

The chain's CDR3 is CASSLIRGSYEQYF. The CDR3 bases are TGTGCCAGCAGCCTAATCCGGGGCTCCTACGAGCAGTACTTC. This chain uses TRBV6-5 with TRBJ2-7; TRBD2 is a possible D gene (5 bases). The CDR3 covers 14 residues. Germline CDR1 MNHEY, CDR2 SVGAGI. V shed 6 bases and J shed 0 bases, with 12 bases lying between them.

This clone was seen once. The V call is TRBV25-1, the J call TRBJ2-2; 8 nucleotides line up with TRBD2. CDR1 is MGHDK and CDR2 is SYGVNS in the germline V gene. CDR3 length: 15 amino acids. J lost 4 bases, V lost 3 bases, and 4 bases had no gene match. The CDR3 nucleotides are TGTGCCAGCAGTGACAGCGGGAGACCCACCGGGGAGCTGTTTTTT. It specifies CASSDSGRPTGELFF.

The V call is TRBV11-2, the J call TRBJ2-1; 8 bases match TRBD2. The V gene's germline CDR1 is SGHAT and CDR2 FQNNGV. V trimming: 5 bases; J trimming: 6 bases; junction bases outside the gene matches: 18. The CDR3 is 18 residues long. This chain's CDR3 is CASSPRPSTSARPNEQFF. The CDR3 region has the DNA TGTGCCAGCAGCCCGCGCCCTTCGACTAGCGCACGCCCCAATGAGCAGTTCTTC.

The chain employs TRBV9 and TRBJ1-2; D perhaps matches TRBD1 (6 bases). Germline CDR1 SGDLS, CDR2 YYNGEE. The V and J ends lost 4 bases and 4 bases respectively, with 14 bases between them. This CDR3 is 14 amino acids long. The CDR3 sequence: CASSLFTGSYGYTF. In nucleotides, the CDR3 is TGTGCCAGCAGCCTATTCACAGGGTCCTATGGCTACACCTTC.

J is TRBJ2-3 and V is TRBV4-2; 7 bases line up with TRBD2. CDR1 and CDR2 (germline): LGHNA, YNFKEQ. The CDR3 loop spans 17 amino acids. Trimming cost V 0 bases and J 0 bases; bases outside gene matches: 6. The DNA for the CDR3 is TGTGCCAGCAGCCAAGAAGGTGCTAGCGGAAGCACAGATACGCAGTATTTT. This codes for CASSQEGASGSTDTQYF.

This clone was counted once. The chain uses TRBV5-4 and TRBJ2-5, with 8 bases that match TRBD2. The length of the CDR3 is 14 residues. CDR1 and CDR2 from the germline V gene are SGHNT and YYREEE (reference sequence). V lost 4 bases, J lost 2 bases, and 4 bases stayed unmatched. DNA for the CDR3: TGTGCCAGCAGCCCCGGGACTAGACAAGAGACCCAGTACTTC. This gives the protein CASSPGTRQETQYF.

This clone showed up just a few times. The chain uses TRBV7-2 and TRBJ2-3; D is undetermined. The CDR3 runs 12 residues. Between the trimmed V and J ends, which lost 2 bases and 5 bases, there was a span of 5 bases. CDR1 is SGHTA, CDR2 FQGNSA, per germline. CDR3 sequence reads: CASSLKVDTQYF. CDR3 coding DNA: TGTGCCAGCAGCTTAAAAGTAGATACGCAGTATTTT.

The rearrangement uses TRBV18 and TRBJ2-7, with no clear D. The CDR3 contains 14 residues. Trimming removed 3 bases at V and 5 bases at J, with 14 bases between. Germline-derived CDR1 and CDR2 are KGHSH and LQKENI. This CDR3 reads CASSPQPAPNEQYF. Here the CDR3 DNA reads TGTGCCAGCTCACCCCAGCCCGCCCCGAACGAGCAGTACTTC.

J is TRBJ2-1 and V is TRBV18; D is possibly TRBD1 (6 bases). CDR3 size: 15 residues. V gave up 8 bases and J gave up 7 bases, with 21 bases separating them. Looked up from germline, CDR1 is KGHSH and CDR2 is LQKENI. CDR3 loop: CASQDEGQLVNEQFF. The CDR3 region has the DNA TGTGCCAGCCAGGACGAGGGACAATTAGTGAATGAGCAGTTCTTC.

This clone came up a few times. The chain couples TRBV28 to TRBJ1-1, with D unresolved. The germline gives CDR1 MDHEN, CDR2 SYDVKM. The ends were cut back, 6 bases at V and 1 base at J, with 12 bases in the middle. This CDR3 contains 14 residues. The CDR3 protein is CASSQYVGNTEAFF. DNA for the CDR3: TGTGCCAGCAGCCAATATGTAGGGAACACTGAAGCTTTCTTT.

The V call is TRBV29-1, the J call TRBJ2-5; TRBD2 matches at 7 bases. The J call may be in error: the DNA end matches TRBJ2-7 better. CDR3 length equals 13 residues. Germline values: CDR1 SQVTM, CDR2 ANQGSEA. The CDR3 sequence is CSVEAREKGEQYF. The DNA for the CDR3 is TGCAGCGTTGAGGCGCGGGAGAAGGGCGAGCAGTACTTC.